This T cell receptor beta chain stems from a study of Ad26.COV2.S vaccination and SARS-CoV-2 variants (TCRdb year 2021). Concerning the study at large: Vaccine-arm donors came from COV1001, a multicentre, randomized, double-blind, placebo-controlled phase I-IIa trial of Ad26.COV2.S in healthy adults. Ad26.COV2.S was given intramuscularly at 5x10^10 or 1x10^11 viral particles, as a single shot or as two shots 56 days apart. TCRbeta repertoire sequencing was used to assess the specificity and breadth of SARS-CoV-2-reactive T cell receptors after Ad26.COV2.S vaccination. A total of approximately 32 samples were included in the TCR-sequenced set, comprising about 20 Ad26.COV2.S vaccine recipients, 5 placebo recipients and 8 SARS-CoV-2 convalescent individuals. Trial participants were randomized into five groups of five, in which low-dose or high-dose Ad26.COV2.S was given once or twice, or placebo was given on both occasions. Throughout the experiments and outcome assessment, investigators stayed blinded to trial group allocation. The research as a whole found: Spike-specific TCR breadth was higher in Ad26.COV2.S recipients than in placebo recipients (P = 0.0014). After vaccination, substantial breadth of spike-specific CD8+ and CD4+ T cell responses was reported. According to the authors, total T cell responses may have been underestimated by the TCR breadth and depth analyses. Comparable non-spike TCR breadth was observed between vaccine and placebo recipients, consistent with only spike being contained in the vaccine. The study was not powered to compare responses between vaccine doses or regimens.

CDR1 SGHDN and CDR2 FVKESK are derived from the germline V gene. The CDR3 covers 16 residues, taking in both the cysteine and the phenylalanine. Kept here is only the CDR3 DNA, which spans 48 bases and is read in frame from base 1. Trimming leaves V shorter by 4 bases and J shorter by 9 bases, with the junction holding 12 bases beyond the gene matches. In regard to this clone: Its antigen target is currently unknown. No base qualities exist here, and no much larger clone lies one base off it.

The treatment or condition label, read with the paper, signifies: approximately 18 received Ad26.COV2.S at low or high dose, single or two shots; about 5 received placebo; per-sample allocation not given. For vaccine and placebo recipients, repertoires were sequenced using samples collected on day 63 after the first injection. In Cohort 1b, 25 adults aged 18-55 years were enrolled at a single site in Boston, USA, between 29 July and 7 August 2020. Ad26.COV2.S consisted of a replication-incompetent adenovirus type 26 vector by which a prefusion-stabilized SARS-CoV-2 spike protein from the original Wuhan strain was expressed. The immunoSEQ Assay was the method used to sequence TCRbeta CDR3 regions. After extraction, genomic DNA underwent amplification by bias-controlled multiplex PCR, followed by high-throughput sequencing. Regarding the original processing steps: To quantify the absolute abundance of every unique TCRbeta CDR3 region, sequences were collapsed and filtered. T cell fraction was estimated by normalization of TCRbeta template counts to usable DNA, with usable DNA being measured through amplification of reference genes present in all nucleated cells. Repertoire TCRs were annotated as SARS-CoV-2-specific by exact matching of V gene, CDR3 amino acid sequence and J gene to a known reactive TCR set. MIRA supplied the reference SARS-CoV-2 TCR set, which was filtered for enrichment in COVID-19-positive ImmuneCODE repertoires so that public or cross-reactive TCRs were removed. Using the MIRA antigens, annotated TCRs were further analysed by specific ORF or by position within an ORF. Breadth was defined as annotated unique rearrangements over total unique productive rearrangements; depth was the summed frequency of those rearrangements. Two-sided Wilcoxon rank-sum tests were applied when comparing TCR breadth between groups. TCRdb's version of the immuneACCESS table is confined to in-frame rearrangements and falls short of the full clone set. An unresolved V gene accounts for under half of the shortfall where checked; the remainder is of unknown origin. For V, J and clone size, that table is used; D and trimming come from the DNA. The sample table lists about 470,000 clones, around 91% of them with a count of one. The ten largest make up under 4.5% of the sample.

The chain was built from TRBV14 and TRBJ2-1; the central 10 bases match TRBD2. The source of this sequence is a person aged 18 to 65 who received the Ad26.COV2.S COVID-19 vaccine or a placebo. The sample here was peripheral blood, taken in a trial of Ad26.COV2.S vaccine versus placebo. The bases read TGTGCCAGCAGCCTCCTCAAGCGGGAGGGCCGGTTTGAGCAGTTCTTC. Its protein product is CASSLLKREGRFEQFF.